This T cell receptor beta chain comes out of a study of molecular identifiers for immune sequencing clone quantification. TCRdb reprocessed the PCR reads via MiXCR and lists one record per CDR3 protein. The sample lists about 510,000 distinct CDR3 sequences, 25% occurring once. Germline V lookup: CDR1 SEHNR, CDR2 FQNEAQ (reference sequence). The CDR3 covers 16 residues. The trim removed 0 bases at V and 9 bases at J, leaving 12 bases unmatched. Material for sequencing was naive CD8+ T cells from blood, with Jurkat cell RNA spiked in. Subset defined: FACS-sorted CD8+CD4-CCR7+CD45RA+ naive T cells. V gene TRBV7-9 combines with J gene TRBJ2-5; 8 nucleotides agree with TRBD2. This sequence was found in a human donor in good health. Some libraries in this study had Jurkat cell RNA spiked in. The CDR3, as DNA: TGTGCCAGCAGCTTAGCTTACGGGAGGGGATTGGAGCCCCAGTACTTC. It is translated as CASSLAYGRGLEPQYF.